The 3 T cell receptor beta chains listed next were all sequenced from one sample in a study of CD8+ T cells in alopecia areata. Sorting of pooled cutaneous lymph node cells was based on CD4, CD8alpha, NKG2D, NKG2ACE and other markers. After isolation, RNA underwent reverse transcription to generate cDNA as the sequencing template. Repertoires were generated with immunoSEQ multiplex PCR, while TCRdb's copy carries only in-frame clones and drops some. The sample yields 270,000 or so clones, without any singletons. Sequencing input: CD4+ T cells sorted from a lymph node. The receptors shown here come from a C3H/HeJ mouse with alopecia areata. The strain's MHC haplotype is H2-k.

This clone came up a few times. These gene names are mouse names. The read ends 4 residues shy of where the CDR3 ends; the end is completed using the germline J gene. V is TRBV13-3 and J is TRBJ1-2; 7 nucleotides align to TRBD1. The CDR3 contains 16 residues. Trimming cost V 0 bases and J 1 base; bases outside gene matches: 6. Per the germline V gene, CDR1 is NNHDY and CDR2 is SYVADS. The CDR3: CASSDGKGGENSDYTF. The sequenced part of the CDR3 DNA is TGTGCCAGCAGTGATGGGAAAGGGGGCGAAAACTCC.

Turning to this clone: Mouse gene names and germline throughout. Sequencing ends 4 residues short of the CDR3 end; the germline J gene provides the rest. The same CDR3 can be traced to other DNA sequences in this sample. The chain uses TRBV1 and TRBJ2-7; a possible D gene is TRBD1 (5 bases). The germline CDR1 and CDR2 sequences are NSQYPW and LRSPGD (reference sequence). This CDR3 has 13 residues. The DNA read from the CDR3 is TGCACCTGCAGTGCAGGGACAACTTAT. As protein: CTCSAGTTY. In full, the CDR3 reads CTCSAGTTYEQYF.

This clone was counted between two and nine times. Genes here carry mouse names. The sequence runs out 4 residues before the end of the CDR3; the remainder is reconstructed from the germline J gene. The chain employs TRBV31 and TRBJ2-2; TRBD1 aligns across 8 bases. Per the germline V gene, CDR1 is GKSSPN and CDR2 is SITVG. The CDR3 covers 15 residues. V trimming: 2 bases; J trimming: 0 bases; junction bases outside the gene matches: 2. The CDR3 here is CAWSEGQANTGQLYF. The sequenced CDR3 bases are TGTGCCTGGAGTGAGGGACAGGCAAACACCGGG.